This passage covers 19 T cell receptor beta chains from one sample sequenced in a study of blood T cell repertoires in COVID-19. Clones were read by immunoSEQ multiplex PCR, and TCRdb kept only the in-frame ones, dropping some. The sample has around 390,000 clones; about 87% are singletons. Sequenced sample: PBMCs or T cells enriched from blood (not recorded which). All receptors derive from a woman between 45 and 60 years old who had recovered from COVID-19.

Concerning this clone itself: A junction boundary mismatches the germline segment, possibly from a read error. This sequence joins TRBV7-9 and TRBJ1-2; 7 bases agree with TRBD1. CDR1 SEHNR and CDR2 FQNEAQ come from the germline V gene (reference sequence). The CDR3 runs 15 residues. CDR3: CASSLAGTVNYGYTF. The CDR3 DNA is TGTGCCAGCAGCCTAGCCGGGACAGTAAACTATGGCTACACCTTC.

The V gene is TRBV4-1, the J gene TRBJ1-5; D unclear. Germline CDR1 and CDR2: MGHRA and YSYEKL. The CDR3 runs 14 residues. With 1 base removed from V and 4 bases from J, the gap between germline ends came to 8 bases. CDR3 DNA sequence: TGCGCCAGCAGCCAAGGGCTCGTTAATCAGCCCCAGCATTTT. Translated, it gives CASSQGLVNQPQHF.

Only one count was recorded for this clone. The chain uses TRBV2 and TRBJ1-2, with 7 bases that match TRBD1. CDR3 size: 13 residues. Germline V lookup: CDR1 SNHLY, CDR2 FYNNEI. V dropped 8 bases and J dropped 3; count of bases not matched to a gene: 6. The CDR3 sequence: CASFNRGYYGYTF. CDR3 DNA sequence: TGTGCCAGCTTTAACAGGGGCTACTATGGCTACACCTTC.

The chain carries TRBV5-6 and TRBJ1-2; unclear D gene. The V gene's germline CDR1 is SGHDT and CDR2 YYEEEE. This CDR3 is 14 amino acids long. The V end was cut by 0 bases, the J end by 8 bases, with 14 bases between. The chain's CDR3 is CASSLVGSAEGYTF. CDR3 bases: TGTGCCAGCAGCTTGGTCGGGAGCGCAGAGGGCTACACCTTC. Using reference TRBV5-6 and TRBJ1-2 for the parts outside the CDR3, the full variable domain is DAGVTQSPTHLIKTRGQQVTLRCSPKSGHDTVSWYQQALGQGPQFIFQYYEEEERQRGNFPDRFSGHQFPNYSSELNVNALLLGDSALYLCASSLVGSAEGYTFGSGTRLTVV.

This clone was observed a single time. V usage is TRBV19 and J usage is TRBJ1-2, with TRBD1 matching 7 bases. Germline assignment: CDR1 LNHDA and CDR2 SQIVND (reference sequence). The CDR3 loop spans 16 amino acids. J gave up 2 bases and V 8 bases, and 14 bases lay outside the gene matches. The CDR3 DNA sequence: TGTGCCAGTCGCTATTCGGGGCGACAGGGAAACTATGGCTACACCTTC. As protein: CASRYSGRQGNYGYTF.

The V and J genes are TRBV7-6 and TRBJ1-6; D perhaps matches TRBD1 (5 bases). The CDR3 runs to 14 residues. Germline V gene sequence: CDR1 SGHVS, CDR2 FNYEAQ. V dropped 4 bases and J dropped 8 bases, with 12 bases sitting between them. This chain's CDR3 is CASSSDLGDSPLHF. CDR3 sequence (DNA): TGTGCCAGCAGCTCGGACCTAGGGGATTCACCCCTCCACTTT. Full variable domain (remainder filled in from reference TRBV7-6 and TRBJ1-6): GAGVSQSPRYKVTKRGQDVALRCDPISGHVSLYWYRQALGQGPEFLTYFNYEAQQDKSGLPNDRFSAERPEGSISTLTIQRTEQRDSAMYRCASSSDLGDSPLHFGNGTRLTVT.

The chain has TRBV19 and TRBJ1-6, with D perhaps TRBD1 (6 bases). V shed 6 bases and J shed 8 bases, with 17 bases lying between them. CDR1 is LNHDA, CDR2 SQIVND, per germline (reference sequence). This CDR3 spans 15 amino acids. This CDR3 reads CASRPTGIGHSPLHF. In DNA form, the CDR3 reads TGTGCCAGTAGGCCTACAGGGATAGGTCATTCACCCCTCCACTTT. The full variable domain, in which reference TRBV19 and TRBJ1-6 provide the parts outside the CDR3, is DGGITQSPKYLFRKEGQNVTLSCEQNLNHDAMYWYRQDPGQGLRLIYYSQIVNDFQKGDIAEGYSVSREKKESFPLTVTSAQKNPTAFYLCASRPTGIGHSPLHFGNGTRLTVT.

On this clone: The junction differs from germline at one of its ends, possibly a read error. The genes are TRBV2 and TRBJ1-6, with unresolved D. CDR3 length: 12 residues. CDR1 is SNHLY, CDR2 FYNNEI, per germline. CDR3 loop: CASSEATVVSWF. CDR3 nucleotides: TGTGCCAGCAGTGAAGCCACCGTAGTCTCATGGTTT.

The genes are TRBV3-1 (or the pseudogene TRBV3-2) and TRBJ1-2; D is uncertain. Per the germline V gene, CDR1 is LGHDT and CDR2 is YNNKEL (reference sequence). The CDR3 extends over 14 amino acids. Trimming cost V 4 bases and J 4 bases, with 13 bases left between them. CDR3 DNA sequence: TGTGCCAGCAGCCCAGCCGGGGAGGCCTATGGCTACACCTTC. The encoded protein is CASSPAGEAYGYTF.

This chain connects TRBV7-3 to TRBJ2-2, with 10 nucleotides matching TRBD1. Germline loops: CDR1 SGHTA, CDR2 FQGTGA. Trimming at V came to 3 bases and at J to 5 bases, leaving 3 bases not matched to a gene. CDR3 length: 15 amino acids. Written as DNA, the CDR3 is TGTGCCAGCAGCTTGGGGGGACAGGGGACCGGGGAGCTGTTTTTT. Protein: CASSLGGQGTGELFF.

The V call is TRBV24-1, the J call TRBJ1-5, with D possibly TRBD1 on 6 matching bases. The germline V gene has CDR1 KGHDR and CDR2 SFDVKD. Between the trimmed V and J ends, which lost 4 bases and 4 bases, there was a span of 10 bases. CDR3 length: 14 residues. The CDR3 here is CATSDRTVNQPQHF. Written as DNA, the CDR3 is TGTGCCACCAGTGACCGGACAGTTAATCAGCCCCAGCATTTT.

This rearrangement joins TRBV28 to TRBJ1-6, with a tentative D call TRBD1 (5 bases). With 4 bases removed from V and 8 bases from J, the gap between germline ends came to 15 bases. CDR1 and CDR2 from the germline V gene are MDHEN and SYDVKM. This CDR3 comprises 15 residues. The CDR3 loop is CASSSHQGMDSPLHF. The CDR3 DNA sequence: TGTGCCAGCAGTTCACACCAGGGAATGGATTCACCCCTCCACTTT. The complete variable domain, with remaining parts taken from reference TRBV28 and TRBJ1-6, reads DVKVTQSSRYLVKRTGEKVFLECVQDMDHENMFWYRQDPGLGLRLIYFSYDVKMKEKGDIPEGYSVSREKKERFSLILESASTNQTSMYLCASSSHQGMDSPLHFGNGTRLTVT.

The rearrangement uses TRBV9 and TRBJ1-1, with D possibly being TRBD1 (5 bases). V was shortened by 4 bases and J by 5 bases, with 15 bases between the two germline ends. The CDR3 length is 14 residues. Germline V CDR1 and CDR2: SGDLS, YYNGEE. The CDR3 DNA reads as TGTGCCAGCAGCCCCACAGGATTGGCGACTGAAGCTTTCTTT. Translating it yields CASSPTGLATEAFF.

This sequence joins TRBV27 and TRBJ1-2; 7 positions agree with TRBD1. This CDR3 has 14 amino acids. Germline CDR1 reads MNHEY; CDR2 reads SMNVEV (reference sequence). V lost 3 bases and J lost 4; bases outside the gene matches: 5. CDR3 in DNA: TGTGCCAGCAGTTTGCGCGGGACAGTCTATGGCTACACCTTC. Encoded protein: CASSLRGTVYGYTF.

The chain employs TRBV29-1 and TRBJ1-2; 8 nucleotides agree with TRBD1. This CDR3 contains 12 residues. With V trimmed by 3 bases and J by 8 bases, 5 bases remained unmatched. Per germline, CDR1 SQVTM and CDR2 ANQGSEA. CDR3: CSVEPRTGGYTF. CDR3 in DNA: TGCAGCGTTGAGCCCCGGACAGGGGGCTACACCTTC.

The J gene is TRBJ1-2, the V gene TRBV10-3, with 10 positions matching TRBD1. Germline assignment: CDR1 ENHRY and CDR2 SYGVKD. V shed 6 bases and J 3 bases; nucleotides not matched to a gene: 13. The CDR3 spans 17 residues. CDR3: CAISQNSGTGDYYGYTF. CDR3 sequence (DNA): TGTGCCATCAGCCAGAATTCCGGGACAGGGGATTACTATGGCTACACCTTC.

The V and J genes are TRBV6-2 or TRBV6-3 and TRBJ2-7; weak D call: TRBD1 (6 bases). Deletions cut 6 bases from V and 3 bases from J, with 18 bases between. Germline CDR1 reads MNHEY; CDR2 reads SVGEGT. CDR3 length equals 15 residues. The CDR3 loop reads CASSRPTGIYYEQYF. DNA for the CDR3: TGTGCCAGCAGCCGACCTACAGGGATCTACTACGAGCAGTACTTC.

The chain recombines TRBV12-5 with TRBJ2-1; D uncertain. V was trimmed by 6 bases and J by 8 bases, leaving 8 bases between them. Germline V gene sequence: CDR1 LGHNT, CDR2 FRNRAP. CDR3 size: 11 residues. The CDR3 sequence is CASGELYEQFF. Here the CDR3 DNA reads TGTGCTAGTGGCGAACTCTATGAGCAGTTCTTC.

V usage is TRBV18 and J usage is TRBJ2-3; D gene unclear. The germline V gene has CDR1 KGHSH and CDR2 LQKENI. The CDR3 consists of 14 residues. Between the trimmed V and J ends, which lost 2 bases and 7 bases, there was a span of 13 bases. As DNA, the CDR3 is TGTGCCAGCTCACCATGGCAGACTCCGAATACGCAGTATTTT. It encodes CASSPWQTPNTQYF.